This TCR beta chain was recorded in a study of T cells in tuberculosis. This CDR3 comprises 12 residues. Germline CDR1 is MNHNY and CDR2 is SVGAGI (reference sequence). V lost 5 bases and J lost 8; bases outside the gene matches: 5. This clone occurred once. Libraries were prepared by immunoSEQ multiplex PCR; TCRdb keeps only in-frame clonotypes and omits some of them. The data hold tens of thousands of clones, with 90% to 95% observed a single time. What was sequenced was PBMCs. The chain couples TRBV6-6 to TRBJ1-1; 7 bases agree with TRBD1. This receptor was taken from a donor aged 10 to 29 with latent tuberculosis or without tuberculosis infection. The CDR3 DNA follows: TGTGCCAGCAGTCCGCCGGGACAGGAAGCTTTCTTT. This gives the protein CASSPPGQEAFF.